These 21 T cell receptor beta chains came from one sample sequenced in a study of blood T cell repertoires in COVID-19. Measured with immunoSEQ multiplex PCR; TCRdb has only the in-frame clones, and not every one. The sample has some 340,000 clones, more than 90% seen once; the top ten hold 3.5% to 5%. The source material was PBMCs or T cells enriched from blood (not recorded which). These receptors were taken from a woman younger than 45 who had been exposed to COVID-19.

The rearrangement joins TRBV7-3 to TRBJ2-5, with a weak D call TRBD2 (6 bases). Germline CDR1 SGHTA, CDR2 FQGTGA. Between the trimmed V and J ends, which lost 5 bases and 3 bases, there was a span of 13 bases. The CDR3 is 14 amino acids. CDR3 sequence reads: CASSPTGGEETQYF. CDR3 nucleotide sequence: TGTGCCAGCAGCCCAACGGGCGGGGAAGAGACCCAGTACTTC.

V and J are TRBV6-2 or TRBV6-3 and TRBJ2-7; 13 bases fit TRBD2. The CDR3 covers 18 residues. Germline assignment: CDR1 MNHEY and CDR2 SVGEGT. After removal of 5 bases from V and 0 bases from J, the junction contained 10 bases not matched to a gene. The CDR3 nucleotides read TGTGCCAGCAGTGTCCGGACTAGCGGGGGACTCATCTCCTACGAGCAGTACTTC. Encoded protein: CASSVRTSGGLISYEQYF.

The rearrangement uses TRBV10-3 and TRBJ1-4; 7 bases align to TRBD1. Germline values: CDR1 ENHRY, CDR2 SYGVKD. This CDR3 comprises 14 residues. V lost 2 bases and J lost 8; bases outside the gene matches: 5. In DNA, the CDR3 is TGTGCCATCAGTGAGAAGGGGGCGAGGGAAAAACTGTTTTTT. Its translation is CAISEKGAREKLFF.

The gene calls are TRBV3-1 (or the pseudogene TRBV3-2) and TRBJ2-5; TRBD2 matches at 12 bases. The V segment lost 4 bases and the J segment 1 base; nucleotides outside the gene matches: 7. The CDR3 contains 17 residues. Germline CDR1 and CDR2: LGHDT and YNNKEL (reference sequence). The CDR3 here is CASSPWTSGIFQETQYF. The CDR3 nucleotides read TGTGCCAGCAGCCCCTGGACTAGCGGGATATTCCAAGAGACCCAGTACTTC.

This clone has a handful of counts. V gene TRBV6-2 or TRBV6-3 combines with J gene TRBJ2-7; 9 nucleotides agree with TRBD2. The V gene's germline CDR1 is MNHEY and CDR2 SVGEGT. The CDR3 runs 17 residues. The J segment lost 2 bases and the V segment lost 2 bases, leaving 10 bases of the junction unmatched. The DNA of the CDR3 is TGTGCCAGCAGTTACCCGCTAGCGGGGACTATTACCTACGAGCAGTACTTC. It is translated as CASSYPLAGTITYEQYF.

The chain combines TRBV27 with TRBJ2-7; no clear D gene. There are 14 residues in the CDR3. V dropped 1 base and J dropped 2 bases, with 9 bases sitting between them. Germline V gene data show CDR1 as MNHEY and CDR2 as SMNVEV (reference sequence). CDR3 DNA sequence: TGTGCCAGCAGTTTATTTAACACAGCCTACGAGCAGTACTTC. Residues: CASSLFNTAYEQYF.

The chain carries TRBV11-1 and TRBJ1-6, with TRBD1 matching over 7 bases. V lost 2 bases to trimming and J lost 10 bases; unmatched junction nucleotides: 8. The V gene's germline CDR1 is SGHAT and CDR2 FQDESV (reference sequence). This CDR3 spans 15 amino acids. CDR3 in DNA: TGTGCCAGCAGCTTATCGGGGACAGCAAACTCACCCCTCCACTTT. Protein: CASSLSGTANSPLHF.

The chain carries TRBV11-2 and TRBJ1-6; TRBD1 is a possible D gene (6 bases). CDR1 SGHAT and CDR2 FQNNGV come from the germline V gene. Trimming left V 0 bases short and J 10 bases short, with 10 bases between. The CDR3 consists of 14 residues. The CDR3 spells CASSLDRGQSPLHF. The CDR3 region has the DNA TGTGCCAGCAGCTTAGACCGAGGACAGTCACCCCTCCACTTT.

The chain has TRBV30 and TRBJ1-2; 7 positions match TRBD1. The CDR3 sequence is 16 residues long. CDR1 and CDR2 from the germline V gene are GTSNPN and SVGIG (reference sequence). After removal of 0 bases from V and 4 bases from J, the junction contained 11 bases not matched to a gene. This CDR3 reads CAWSVRRGDRAYGYTF. DNA for the CDR3: TGTGCCTGGAGTGTACGAAGGGGGGACAGAGCCTATGGCTACACCTTC.

This chain links TRBV6-5 with TRBJ2-3; 7 bases map to TRBD1. This CDR3 is built from 16 residues. The V gene's germline CDR1 is MNHEY and CDR2 SVGAGI. V gave up 4 bases and J gave up 1 base; unmatched junction bases: 8. CDR3 sequence: CASSSYTGDGTDTQYF. CDR3 nucleotides: TGTGCCAGCAGTTCCTATACAGGGGATGGCACAGATACGCAGTATTTT.

The CDR3 region has the DNA TGCGCCAGCAGTGGAACAGGGCTTCAGCCCCAGCATTTT. Protein sequence: CASSGTGLQPQHF. The chain combines TRBV10-2 with TRBJ1-5; TRBD1 might be the D (6 bases). The CDR3 has 13 residues. V was shortened by 4 bases and J by 6 bases, with 10 bases between the two germline ends. Germline values: CDR1 WSHSY, CDR2 SAAADI.

The chain links TRBV20-1 to TRBJ2-1; no clear D gene. Trimming shortened V by 3 bases and J by 0 bases, and 6 bases separated the two germline ends. CDR1 is DFQATT and CDR2 is SNEGSKA in the germline V gene (reference sequence). The CDR3 runs to 13 residues. The CDR3 coding sequence is TGCAGTGCTAGTCCGAGCTCCTACAATGAGCAGTTCTTC. This gives the protein CSASPSSYNEQFF.

The V gene is TRBV2, the J gene TRBJ2-5; TRBD2 matches at 7 bases. Germline-derived CDR1 and CDR2 are SNHLY and FYNNEI. V trimming: 4 bases; J trimming: 5 bases; junction bases outside the gene matches: 10. The CDR3 spans 15 residues. The CDR3, as DNA: TGTGCCAGCAGTGGAAAGGTGGGAGGGCGGGAGACCCAGTACTTC. As protein: CASSGKVGGRETQYF.

The chain joins TRBV3-1 (or the pseudogene TRBV3-2) to TRBJ2-1; 13 bases are shared with TRBD2. The germline V gene has CDR1 LGHDT and CDR2 YNNKEL (reference sequence). The ends lost 4 bases at V and 5 bases at J; junction bases unmatched: 2. This CDR3 comprises 15 residues. The CDR3 DNA is TGTGCCAGCAGCCGGACTAGCGGGGGACACAATGAGCAGTTCTTC. Translating it yields CASSRTSGGHNEQFF.

This clone appeared once. V and J are TRBV12-3 or TRBV12-4 and TRBJ2-5; weak D call: TRBD2 (5 bases). The CDR3 totals 12 residues. V was trimmed by 9 bases and J by 3 bases, leaving 11 bases between them. CDR3 in amino acids: CASSQEEETQYF. The CDR3 nucleotides read TGTGCCAGTTCCCAGGAGGAAGAGACCCAGTACTTC.

The chain recombines TRBV3-1 (or the pseudogene TRBV3-2) with TRBJ2-7, with 7 bases matching TRBD2. The CDR3 runs to 14 residues. CDR1 is LGHDT, CDR2 YNNKEL, per germline (reference sequence). Unmatched junction bases numbered 5, after V lost 4 bases and J lost 2 bases. The CDR3 spells CASSPSGGTYEQYF. The CDR3 nucleotides are TGTGCCAGCAGCCCGTCGGGGGGAACCTACGAGCAGTACTTC.

This chain joins TRBV27 and TRBJ2-2; tentatively, D is TRBD1 (5 bases). The CDR3 length is 17 residues. V shed 7 bases and J shed 1 base, with 19 bases lying between them. CDR1 and CDR2 from the germline V gene are MNHEY and SMNVEV (reference sequence). The CDR3 DNA reads as TGTGCCAGCAACCGCTTTGCAGGGATATTGAACACCGGGGAGCTGTTTTTT. Protein: CASNRFAGILNTGELFF.

The chain uses TRBV7-6 and TRBJ2-5; D is possibly TRBD2 (5 bases). The CDR3 extends over 15 amino acids. Germline-derived CDR1 and CDR2 are SGHVS and FNYEAQ. Trimming pared 5 bases from V and 0 bases from J, leaving 13 bases between. CDR3 protein: CASSPTRAHQETQYF. The DNA of the CDR3 is TGTGCCAGCAGCCCGACGCGGGCGCACCAAGAGACCCAGTACTTC.

This rearrangement joins TRBV6-5 to TRBJ2-4, with D unresolved. This CDR3 has 15 amino acids. Germline V CDR1 and CDR2: MNHEY, SVGAGI. V was clipped by 5 bases and J by 1 base, with 12 bases between them. The CDR3 DNA follows: TGTGCCAGCAGTCAAACTTCCATCGCCAAAAACATTCAGTACTTC. As protein: CASSQTSIAKNIQYF.

CDR3 sequence reads: CAWSRDREYGSSYNSPLHF. The CDR3 bases are TGTGCCTGGAGCCGGGACAGGGAATACGGGAGCTCCTATAATTCACCCCTCCACTTT. The chain has TRBV30 and TRBJ1-6; 9 positions agree with TRBD1. The CDR3 is 19 residues long. The germline gives CDR1 GTSNPN, CDR2 SVGIG (reference sequence). Unmatched junction bases numbered 12, after V lost 3 bases and J lost 0 bases.

The gene calls are TRBV10-3 and TRBJ2-7; D is perhaps TRBD1 (6 bases). CDR1 and CDR2 from the germline V gene are ENHRY and SYGVKD. This CDR3 spans 14 amino acids. V was cut by 6 bases and J by 2 bases, with 14 bases left in between. The CDR3 loop reads CAISRQVSAYEQYF. Written as DNA, the CDR3 is TGTGCCATCAGCAGACAGGTATCCGCCTACGAGCAGTACTTC.